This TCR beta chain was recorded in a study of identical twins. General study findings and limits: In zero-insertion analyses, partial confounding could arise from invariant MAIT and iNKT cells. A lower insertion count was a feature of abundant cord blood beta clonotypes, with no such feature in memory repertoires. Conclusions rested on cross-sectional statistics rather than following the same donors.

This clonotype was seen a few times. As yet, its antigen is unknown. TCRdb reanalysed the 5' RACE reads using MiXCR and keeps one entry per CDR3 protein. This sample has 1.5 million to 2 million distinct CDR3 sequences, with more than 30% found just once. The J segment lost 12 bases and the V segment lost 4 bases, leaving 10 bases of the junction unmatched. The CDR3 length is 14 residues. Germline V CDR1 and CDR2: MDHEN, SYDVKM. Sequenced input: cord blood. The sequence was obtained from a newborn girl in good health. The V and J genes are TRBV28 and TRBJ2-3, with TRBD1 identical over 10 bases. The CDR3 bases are TGTGCCAGCAGTTCGGGACAGGGGCACTTGAGACAGTATTTT. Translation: CASSSGQGHLRQYF. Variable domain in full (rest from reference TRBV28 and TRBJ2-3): DVKVTQSSRYLVKRTGEKVFLECVQDMDHENMFWYRQDPGLGLRLIYFSYDVKMKEKGDIPEGYSVSREKKERFSLILESASTNQTSMYLCASSSGQGHLRQYFGPGTRLTVL.